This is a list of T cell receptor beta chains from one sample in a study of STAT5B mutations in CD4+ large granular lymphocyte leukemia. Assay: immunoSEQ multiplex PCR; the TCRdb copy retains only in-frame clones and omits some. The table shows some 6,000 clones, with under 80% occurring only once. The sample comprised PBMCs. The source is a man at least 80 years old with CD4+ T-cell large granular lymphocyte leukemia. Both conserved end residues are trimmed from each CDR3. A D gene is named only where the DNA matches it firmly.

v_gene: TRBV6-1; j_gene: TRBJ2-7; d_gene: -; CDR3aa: ASSTPVEY
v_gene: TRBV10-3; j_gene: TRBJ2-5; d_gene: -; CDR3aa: AISESWQGGETQY
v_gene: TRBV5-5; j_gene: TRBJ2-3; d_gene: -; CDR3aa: ASSFQREVTDTQY
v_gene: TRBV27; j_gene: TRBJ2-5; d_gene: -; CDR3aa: ASRKLTYIHRAQETQY
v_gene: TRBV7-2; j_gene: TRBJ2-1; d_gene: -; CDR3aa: ASSYQVDEQF
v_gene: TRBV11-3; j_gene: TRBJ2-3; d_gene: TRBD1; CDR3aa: ASSSGGGTGDSDTQY
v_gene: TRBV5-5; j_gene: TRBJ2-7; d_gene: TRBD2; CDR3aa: ASSLASGPYYEQY
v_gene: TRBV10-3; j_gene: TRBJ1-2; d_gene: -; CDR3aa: AISESAFNYGYT
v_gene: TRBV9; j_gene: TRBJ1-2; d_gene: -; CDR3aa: ASSVGAPNYGYT
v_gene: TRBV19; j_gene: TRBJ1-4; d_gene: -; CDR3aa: ASSNAEKLF
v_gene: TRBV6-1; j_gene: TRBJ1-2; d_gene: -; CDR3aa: ASSGVVRGAYGYT
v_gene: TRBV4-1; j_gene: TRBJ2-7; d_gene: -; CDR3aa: ASTPVSGQTDEQY
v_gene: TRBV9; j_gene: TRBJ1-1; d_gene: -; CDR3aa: ASSGDGNTEAF
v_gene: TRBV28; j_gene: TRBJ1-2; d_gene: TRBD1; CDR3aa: ASSPRTGYYGYT
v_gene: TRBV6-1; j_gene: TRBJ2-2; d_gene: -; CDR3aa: ASTVYGRYTGELF
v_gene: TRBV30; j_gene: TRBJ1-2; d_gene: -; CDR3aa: AWTGNYGYT
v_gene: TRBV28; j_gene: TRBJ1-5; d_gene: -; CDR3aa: ASSGRTSNQPQH
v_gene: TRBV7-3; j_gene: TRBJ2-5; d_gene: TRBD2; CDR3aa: ASSSGLAGTVETQY
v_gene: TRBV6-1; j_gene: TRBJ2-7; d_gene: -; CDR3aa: ASSESREQY
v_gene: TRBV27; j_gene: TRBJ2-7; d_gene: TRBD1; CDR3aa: ASAPDRGRTYEQY
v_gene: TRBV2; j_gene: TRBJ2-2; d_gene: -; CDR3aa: ASSDPSRDTRTGELF
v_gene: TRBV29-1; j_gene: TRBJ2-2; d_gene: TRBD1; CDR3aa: SVRDSGQIV
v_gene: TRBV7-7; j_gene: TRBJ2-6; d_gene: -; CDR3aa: ASSRSNRESFSGANVLT
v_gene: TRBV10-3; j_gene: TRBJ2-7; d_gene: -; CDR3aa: AISASYYEQY
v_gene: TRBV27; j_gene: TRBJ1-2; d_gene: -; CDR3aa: ASSSWGSVGGYT
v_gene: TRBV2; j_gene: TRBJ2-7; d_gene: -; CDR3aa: AITSRGSYEQY
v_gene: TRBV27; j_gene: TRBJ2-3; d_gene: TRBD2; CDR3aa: ASSLIGTSGSKEADTQY
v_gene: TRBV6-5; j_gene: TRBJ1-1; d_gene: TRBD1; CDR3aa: ASSLSWTGGTEAF
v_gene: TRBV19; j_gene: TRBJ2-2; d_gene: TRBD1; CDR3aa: AGFDRASGELF
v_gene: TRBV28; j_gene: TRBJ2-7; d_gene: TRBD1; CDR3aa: ASRNRGYNYEQY
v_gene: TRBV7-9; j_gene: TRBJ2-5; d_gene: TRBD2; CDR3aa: ASSTSGRAGETQY